A selection of T cell receptor beta chains follows, all from one sample in a study of shared clonotypes between healthy human individuals. The table came from immunoSEQ multiplex PCR; TCRdb's copy has only in-frame clones and leaves some out. The sample has nearly 1,000,000 clones, approximately 76% seen once; the top ten hold roughly 1.5%. Input material: memory CD4+ T cells sorted from blood. The receptors here all came from a man in his late teens or twenties in good health. Both conserved end residues are part of each CDR3. A D gene is named only where the DNA matches it firmly. The size of a clone is reported for some rows only, either as once, few or many, or as a class for expanded clones.

-	-	14	TRBV9	TRBJ2-7	CASSVDALTYEQYF	TGTGCCAGCAGCGTAGATGCCTTGACCTACGAGCAGTACTTC
-	-	14	TRBV18	TRBJ2-7	CASSPRPNVYEQYF	TGTGCCAGCTCACCACGGCCCAACGTTTACGAGCAGTACTTC
-	-	15	TRBV28	TRBJ2-7	CASSSVGESSYEQYF	TGTGCCAGCAGTTCCGTGGGTGAGAGCTCCTACGAGCAGTACTTC
-	-	14	TRBV5-6	TRBJ1-1	CASSQNWGDTEAFF	TGTGCCAGCAGCCAGAATTGGGGTGACACTGAAGCTTTCTTT
few	-	12	TRBV12-5	TRBJ1-5	CASGSTSQPQHF	TGTGCTAGTGGTTCCACGTCTCAGCCCCAGCATTTT
-	-	15	TRBV18	TRBJ2-7	CASSPSSSFHPEQYF	TGTGCCAGCTCACCATCGAGTAGTTTCCATCCCGAGCAGTACTTC
few	-	14	TRBV11-3	TRBJ2-2	CASSSDPNTGELFF	TGTGCCAGCAGCTCCGACCCGAACACCGGGGAGCTGTTTTTT
-	-	16	TRBV4-3	TRBJ2-7	CASSQEPPGHSYEQYF	TGCGCCAGCAGCCAAGAACCGCCGGGACACTCCTACGAGCAGTACTTC
few	-	17	TRBV5-1	TRBJ2-5	CASSLGGSGGSQETQYF	TGCGCCAGCAGCTTGGGGGGTAGCGGAGGGTCCCAAGAGACCCAGTACTTC
-	-	12	TRBV6-6	TRBJ2-7	CASSYTGKPPAF	TGTGCCAGCAGTTACACCGGGAAACCCCCGGCTTTC
few	-	17	TRBV5-4	TRBJ2-5	CASSFIGPAKGQETQYF	TGTGCCAGCAGCTTCATCGGGCCAGCAAAAGGCCAAGAGACCCAGTACTTC
few	-	18	TRBV2	TRBJ2-4	CASRNRALTILAKNIQYF	TGTGCCAGCCGCAATAGGGCCCTTACCATTCTAGCCAAAAACATTCAGTACTTC
-	TRBD1	14	TRBV5-4	TRBJ1-1	CASSRDSMNTEAFF	TGTGCCAGCAGCAGGGACAGCATGAACACTGAAGCTTTCTTT
-	TRBD1	15	TRBV5-1	TRBJ1-1	CASSNNDRDNTEAFF	TGCGCCAGCAGCAACAACGACAGGGACAACACTGAAGCTTTCTTT
-	-	14	TRBV28	TRBJ1-4	CASSEMGANEKLFF	TGTGCCAGCAGTGAGATGGGGGCTAATGAAAAACTGTTTTTT
-	-	13	TRBV5-1	TRBJ2-6	CASSSSVANVLTF	TGCGCCAGCAGCTCGTCAGTGGCCAACGTCCTGACTTTC
once	TRBD1	16	TRBV28	TRBJ1-6	CASSAETGGRNSPLHF	TGTGCCAGCAGTGCAGAGACAGGGGGCAGGAATTCACCCCTCCACTTT
-	-	14	TRBV28	TRBJ2-1	CASSLPRLGLRQFF	TGTGCCAGCAGTTTACCCCGACTAGGACTTAGGCAGTTCTTC
-	-	11	TRBV21-1	TRBJ1-3	CASGYPDTIYF	TGTGCCAGCGGATACCCAGACACCATATATTTT
-	TRBD1	16	TRBV6-6	TRBJ2-1	CASSRGQQSSYNEQFF	TGTGCCAGCAGCCGGGGACAGCAGAGCTCCTACAATGAGCAGTTCTTC
-	TRBD1	15	TRBV16	TRBJ1-1	CASSHTTGWDTEAFF	TGTGCCAGCAGCCATACGACAGGGTGGGACACTGAAGCTTTCTTT
-	-	14	TRBV28	TRBJ2-5	CASSSWGKGETQYF	TGTGCCAGCAGTTCGTGGGGTAAGGGAGAGACCCAGTACTTC
-	-	13	TRBV19	TRBJ1-2	CASSIPGLIGYTF	TGTGCCAGTAGTATACCGGGGTTGATTGGCTACACCTTC
once	TRBD1	15	TRBV5-4	TRBJ1-2	CASSRWDRPNYGYTF	TGTGCCAGCAGCCGTTGGGACAGGCCTAACTATGGCTACACCTTC
-	-	13	TRBV19	TRBJ1-2	CASSVQGVDGYTF	TGTGCCAGTAGTGTACAGGGAGTGGATGGCTACACCTTC
few	-	13	TRBV9	TRBJ1-1	CASSVRVGSEAFF	TGTGCCAGCAGCGTAAGGGTAGGGTCTGAAGCTTTCTTT
few	-	14	TRBV6-1	TRBJ1-2	CASSENREYYGYTF	TGTGCCAGCAGTGAGAACAGGGAATACTATGGCTACACCTTC
-	-	17	TRBV7-7	TRBJ2-2	CASSLAPSGPNTGELFF	TGTGCTAGCAGCTTAGCTCCCAGCGGGCCCAACACCGGGGAGCTGTTTTTT
-	-	11	TRBV30	TRBJ1-1	CAWSSAGSAFF	TGTGCCTGGAGTTCCGCAGGGAGTGCTTTCTTT
many	-	13	TRBV7-8	TRBJ2-7	CASSLDRAYEQYF	TGTGCCAGCAGCTTAGACAGGGCCTACGAGCAGTACTTC
-	-	16	TRBV4-3	TRBJ2-3	CASSQGSIVSVDTQYF	TGCGCCAGCAGCCAAGGAAGCATAGTATCCGTAGATACGCAGTATTTT
-	-	13	TRBV5-1	TRBJ1-4	CASSGSTNEKLFF	TGCGCCAGCAGTGGTTCAACTAATGAAAAACTGTTTTTT
-	TRBD1	15	TRBV5-1	TRBJ1-6	CASSLAMGQGAPLHF	TGCGCCAGCAGCTTGGCCATGGGACAGGGAGCCCCGCTCCACTTT
once	-	16	TRBV6-1	TRBJ1-5	CASSEILQGSNQPQHF	TGTGCCAGCAGTGAAATATTACAGGGATCGAATCAGCCCCAGCATTTT
-	TRBD1	18	TRBV19	TRBJ1-5	CASSNRDRGPPSNQPQHF	TGTGCCAGTAGTAACCGGGACAGGGGGCCTCCTAGCAATCAGCCCCAGCATTTT
few	-	15	TRBV14	TRBJ2-1	CASSPLGGKDNEQFF	TGTGCCAGCAGCCCCCTCGGCGGGAAAGACAATGAGCAGTTCTTC
-	TRBD1	15	TRBV19	TRBJ2-7	CASSRGQGSSYEQYF	TGTGCCAGTAGTAGAGGACAGGGGAGCTCCTACGAGCAGTACTTC
once	-	14	TRBV18	TRBJ1-1	CASSPINVDTEAFF	TGTGCCAGCTCACCGATTAATGTGGACACTGAAGCTTTCTTT
-	TRBD1	15	TRBV28	TRBJ2-1	CASTSLGTGYNEQFF	TGTGCCAGCACCAGCCTGGGGACAGGGTACAATGAGCAGTTCTTC
-	-	17	TRBV19	TRBJ1-6	CASSTPQGGTYNSPLHF	TGTGCCAGTAGTACTCCACAGGGTGGGACCTATAATTCACCCCTCCACTTT
-	TRBD2	18	TRBV30	TRBJ2-1	CAWSVLGGTSGRGNEQFF	TGTGCCTGGAGTGTACTCGGAGGGACTAGCGGGAGGGGCAATGAGCAGTTCTTC
-	-	13	TRBV28	TRBJ2-1	CASSLTAGGEQFF	TGTGCCAGCAGTTTGACAGCGGGCGGTGAGCAGTTCTTC
once	-	12	TRBV30	TRBJ2-1	CAWSGSGGEQFF	TGTGCCTGGAGTGGGTCCGGAGGTGAGCAGTTCTTC
-	TRBD2	14	TRBV11-2	TRBJ2-7	CASSSGLAGYEQYF	TGTGCCAGCAGCTCCGGGCTAGCGGGGTACGAGCAGTACTTC
once	TRBD2	16	TRBV6-5	TRBJ2-3	CASSYSSAGGTDTQYF	TGTGCCAGCAGTTACTCGTCAGCGGGAGGCACAGATACGCAGTATTTT
-	-	17	TRBV4-3	TRBJ2-5	CASSQGQGGTTQETQYF	TGCGCCAGCAGCCAAGGCCAGGGGGGGACCACCCAAGAGACCCAGTACTTC